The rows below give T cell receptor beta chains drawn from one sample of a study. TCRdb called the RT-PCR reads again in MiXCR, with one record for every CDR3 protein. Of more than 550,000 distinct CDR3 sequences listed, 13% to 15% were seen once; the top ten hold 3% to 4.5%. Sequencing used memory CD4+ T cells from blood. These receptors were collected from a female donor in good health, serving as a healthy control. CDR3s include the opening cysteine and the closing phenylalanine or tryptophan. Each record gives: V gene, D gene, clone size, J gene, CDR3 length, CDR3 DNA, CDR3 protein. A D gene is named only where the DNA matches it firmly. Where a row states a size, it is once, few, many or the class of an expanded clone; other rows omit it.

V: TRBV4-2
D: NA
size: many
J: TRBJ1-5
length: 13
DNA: TGTGCCAGCAGCCAAGATTCCGGTCAGCCCCAGCATTTT
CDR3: CASSQDSGQPQHF

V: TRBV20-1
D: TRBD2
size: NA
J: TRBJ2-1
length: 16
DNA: TGCAGTGCTAGAGGTTCTGCTAGCGGGACTTACAATGAGCAGTTCTTC
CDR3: CSARGSASGTYNEQFF

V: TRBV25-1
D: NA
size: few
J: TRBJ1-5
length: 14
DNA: TGTGCCAGCAGTAGGGCGGGAGATAATCAGCCCCAGCATTTT
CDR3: CASSRAGDNQPQHF

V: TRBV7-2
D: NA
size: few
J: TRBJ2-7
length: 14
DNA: TGTGCCAGCAGCTCGCACGTGGACGGCTACGAGCAGTACTTC
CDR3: CASSSHVDGYEQYF

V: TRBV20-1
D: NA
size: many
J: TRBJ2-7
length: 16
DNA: TGCAGTGCTAGGGGCCCCGGGACAAGAGACCGGGGGGTGCAGTACTTC
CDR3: CSARGPGTRDRGVQYF

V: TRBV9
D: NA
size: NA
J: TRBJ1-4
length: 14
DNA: TGTGCCAGCAGCGTAGGAGGGATTAATGAAAAACTGTTTTTT
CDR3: CASSVGGINEKLFF

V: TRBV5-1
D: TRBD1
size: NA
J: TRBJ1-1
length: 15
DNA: TGCGCCAGCAGTCAGACGACAGGGTACTCGACTGAAGCTTTCTTT
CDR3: CASSQTTGYSTEAFF

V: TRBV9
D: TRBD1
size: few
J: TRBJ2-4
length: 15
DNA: TGTGCCAGCAACCTCTCCGGGACAGGGTCGGACATTCAGTACTTC
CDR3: CASNLSGTGSDIQYF

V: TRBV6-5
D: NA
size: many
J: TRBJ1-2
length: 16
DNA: TGTGCCAGCATAGGCCTAGGTTGGGGGTCACAGGGTGGCTACACCTTC
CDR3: CASIGLGWGSQGGYTF

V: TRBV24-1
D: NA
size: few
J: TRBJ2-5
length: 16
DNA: TGTGCCACCAGTGATCGTAGGGGGCGGGGGCAAGAGACCCAGTACTTC
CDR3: CATSDRRGRGQETQYF

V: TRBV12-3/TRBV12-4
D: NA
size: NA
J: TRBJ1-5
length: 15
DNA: TGTGCCAGCATCACAAGCGTCCAGGGAGGTCAGCCCCAGCATTTT
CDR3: CASITSVQGGQPQHF

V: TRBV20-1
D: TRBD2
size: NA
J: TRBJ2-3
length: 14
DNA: TGCAGTGCCGCCCGGGGCGGGAGAGGAGATACGCAGTATTTT
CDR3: CSAARGGRGDTQYF

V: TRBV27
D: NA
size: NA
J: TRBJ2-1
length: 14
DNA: TGTGCCAGCACCTCCCTGGGAGTGAGAAATGAGCAGTTCTTC
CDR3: CASTSLGVRNEQFF

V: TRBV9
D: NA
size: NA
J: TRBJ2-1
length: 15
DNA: TGTGCCAGCAGCGTAGCTGAAGGGCGGAACAATGAGCAGTTCTTC
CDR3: CASSVAEGRNNEQFF

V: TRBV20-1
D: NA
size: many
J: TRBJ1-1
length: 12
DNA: TGCAGTGCCCCGAGGGGGAACACTGAAGCTTTCTTT
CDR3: CSAPRGNTEAFF